A selection of T cell receptor beta chains follows, all from one sample in a study of T cell responses to AZD1222 COVID-19 vaccine. Only in-frame clones appear in the TCRdb table, and some are missing; sequencing was by immunoSEQ multiplex PCR. The table lists some 180,000 clones, around 88% of them singletons. Here the sequenced sample was peripheral blood, taken 28 days after the second AZD1222 dose. These receptors originate from an adult who received the AZD1222 COVID-19 vaccine. CDR3s include the opening cysteine and the closing phenylalanine or tryptophan. Fields, in order: V gene, clone size, J gene, CDR3 protein. Only some rows state a clone size, as once, few, many or a class for expanded clones.

v_gene: TRBV29-1; abundance: -; j_gene: TRBJ1-4; CDR3aa: CSVAGRNEKLFF
v_gene: TRBV12-3/TRBV12-4; abundance: -; j_gene: TRBJ2-5; CDR3aa: CASSLQGGETQYF
v_gene: TRBV5-1; abundance: -; j_gene: TRBJ1-1; CDR3aa: CASSLQGSPTEAFF
v_gene: TRBV18; abundance: -; j_gene: TRBJ2-7; CDR3aa: CASSPPGVVTYEQYF
v_gene: TRBV5-4; abundance: -; j_gene: TRBJ2-7; CDR3aa: CASSSQGITYEQYF
v_gene: TRBV5-1; abundance: -; j_gene: TRBJ1-5; CDR3aa: CASSLTGGRPQHF
v_gene: TRBV9; abundance: once; j_gene: TRBJ2-1; CDR3aa: CASSTRTGEGEQFF
v_gene: TRBV3-1/TRBV3-2; abundance: -; j_gene: TRBJ1-2; CDR3aa: CASSLGAGGYGYTF
v_gene: TRBV19; abundance: -; j_gene: TRBJ1-3; CDR3aa: CASKGTSGNTIYF
v_gene: TRBV6-1; abundance: once; j_gene: TRBJ1-5; CDR3aa: CASSEATGRHF
v_gene: TRBV5-6; abundance: -; j_gene: TRBJ2-3; CDR3aa: CASSLGSRTDTQYF
v_gene: TRBV7-7; abundance: -; j_gene: TRBJ1-2; CDR3aa: CANPDRGRRSYGYTF
v_gene: TRBV9; abundance: -; j_gene: TRBJ1-5; CDR3aa: CASSVGAVRNQPQHF
v_gene: TRBV15; abundance: few; j_gene: TRBJ2-7; CDR3aa: CATSRVSGGGEQYF
v_gene: TRBV6-1; abundance: -; j_gene: TRBJ1-2; CDR3aa: CASSEVGYTF
v_gene: TRBV5-6; abundance: few; j_gene: TRBJ1-2; CDR3aa: CASSLDRRNYGYTF
v_gene: TRBV7-9; abundance: -; j_gene: TRBJ2-7; CDR3aa: CASSLSGKGTYEQYF
v_gene: TRBV3-1/TRBV3-2; abundance: -; j_gene: TRBJ1-5; CDR3aa: CASSQADRAGQPQHF
v_gene: TRBV7-2; abundance: -; j_gene: TRBJ1-5; CDR3aa: CASSLATQPQHF
v_gene: TRBV20-1; abundance: -; j_gene: TRBJ2-1; CDR3aa: CSSSGGNEQFF
v_gene: TRBV11-2; abundance: once; j_gene: TRBJ2-2; CDR3aa: CASSRRGAGGKTGELFF
v_gene: TRBV11-2; abundance: -; j_gene: TRBJ2-1; CDR3aa: CASSLGTEYEQFF